This passage covers 5 T cell receptor beta chains from one sample sequenced in a study of Ad26.COV2.S vaccination and SARS-CoV-2 variants. The method was immunoSEQ multiplex PCR; TCRdb's version includes in-frame clones alone and lacks a portion of them. The profile shows some 250,000 clones, 70% to 90% of them singletons. Treatment here: 19 received Ad26.COV2.S at low or high dose, single or two shots; about 5 received placebo; per-sample allocation not given. Day 63 after the first vaccine or placebo injection was the time point for sampling. The sample consisted of peripheral blood, taken in a trial of Ad26.COV2.S vaccine versus placebo. Receptor source: a person between 18 and 60 years old who received the Ad26.COV2.S COVID-19 vaccine or a placebo.

The chain joins TRBV30 to TRBJ2-5; D gene uncertain. CDR1 GTSNPN and CDR2 SVGIG come from the germline V gene (reference sequence). V was clipped by 5 bases and J by 1 base, with 17 bases between them. CDR3 length equals 15 residues. CDR3 coding DNA: TGTGCCTGGGGGTATGGCAGCGCGGCCCAAGAGACCCAGTACTTC. This translates into CAWGYGSAAQETQYF.

This clone was found once. Other DNA sequences of this sample code for an identical CDR3. The chain couples TRBV28 to TRBJ1-3; D gene uncertain. Trimming stripped 2 bases from V and 0 bases from J, with 5 bases between. In germline, CDR1 is MDHEN, CDR2 SYDVKM. The CDR3 covers 14 residues. The CDR3 DNA sequence: TGTGCCAGCAGTTTAGCAGGCTCTGGAAACACCATATATTTT. Translation: CASSLAGSGNTIYF.

V is TRBV6-6 and J is TRBJ1-5, with D possibly matching TRBD1 (5 bases). With 5 bases removed from V and 2 bases from J, the gap between germline ends came to 19 bases. Germline V lookup: CDR1 MNHNY, CDR2 SVGAGI (reference sequence). The CDR3 runs 17 residues. Written as DNA, the CDR3 is TGTGCCAGCAGTCCTATAAGTTCAGGGTTGGGCAATCAGCCCCAGCATTTT. This encodes CASSPISSGLGNQPQHF.

CDR3 sequence: CASSYSTFRGNPYEQYF. CDR3 coding DNA: TGTGCCAGCAGTTACTCGACGTTTAGGGGGAACCCCTACGAGCAGTACTTC. The chain joins TRBV6-2 or TRBV6-3 to TRBJ2-7, with D perhaps matching TRBD1 (6 bases). Germline V lookup: CDR1 MNHEY, CDR2 SVGEGT. V lost 0 bases to trimming and J lost 2 bases, with 17 bases between them. There are 17 residues in the CDR3.

This sequence joins TRBV24-1 and TRBJ2-1; possibly TRBD1 or TRBD2 for D (7 bases each). Trimming took 0 bases from V and 2 from J, leaving 10 bases between them. CDR1 and CDR2 from the germline V gene are KGHDR and SFDVKD. The CDR3 is made up of 16 amino acids. Here the CDR3 DNA reads TGTGCCACCAGTGATTTGCAGGGGGGGACCTACAATGAGCAGTTCTTC. Its protein is CATSDLQGGTYNEQFF.